These 16 T cell receptor beta chains were all obtained from the same sample, sequenced in a study of OX40 agonist ivuxolimab in advanced cancers. Using immunoSEQ multiplex PCR, the repertoire was profiled, and TCRdb retains in-frame clones only, with some absent. The sample consists of tens of thousands of clones, over 75% of them appearing once. This sample comprised CD4+ or CD8+ T cells sorted from blood, obtained in a trial of the OX40 agonist ivuxolimab. These receptors originate from an adult with an advanced solid tumor such as melanoma, head and neck, liver or kidney cancer.

Comments on this clone: Its ends do not fully match the called genes, so a read error is possible. V and J are TRBV18 and TRBJ1-6; 8 nucleotides agree with TRBD1. CDR1 and CDR2 from the germline V gene are KGHSH and LQKENI. The CDR3 loop spans 15 amino acids. Here the CDR3 DNA reads TGTGCCAGCTCCCCACTTCAGGGGGCGGATTCACCCCTCCACTTT. Translation gives CASSPLQGADSPLHF.

The chain combines TRBV4-1 with TRBJ2-2; TRBD2 agrees at 8 bases. CDR1 is MGHRA, CDR2 YSYEKL, per germline. V dropped 4 bases and J dropped 6; count of bases not matched to a gene: 16. This CDR3 contains 18 residues. The DNA of the CDR3 is TGCGCCAGCAGCCCGGCCTACGGGAGGGCCCGGCGGTCCGGGGAGCTGTTTTTT. Translating gives CASSPAYGRARRSGELFF.

J is TRBJ2-1 and V is TRBV18; D is unresolved. Trimming took off 4 bases at V and 9 bases at J, with 10 bases between the two ends. The CDR3 is 12 amino acids. CDR1 and CDR2 from the germline V gene are KGHSH and LQKENI. The CDR3 sequence is CASSLRRIEQFF. Here the CDR3 DNA reads TGTGCCAGCTCACTCAGGAGAATTGAGCAGTTCTTC. Full variable domain (missing parts from reference TRBV18 and TRBJ2-1): NAGVMQNPRHLVRRRGQEARLRCSPMKGHSHVYWYRQLPEEGLKFMVYLQKENIIDESGMPKERFSAEFPKEGPSILRIQQVVRGDSAAYFCASSLRRIEQFFGPGTRLTVL.

V is TRBV19 and J is TRBJ2-1; TRBD1 agrees at 9 bases. This CDR3 spans 14 amino acids. Per germline, CDR1 LNHDA and CDR2 SQIVND (reference sequence). The V gene end was trimmed by 11 bases and the J gene end by 5 bases; junction bases not matched to a gene: 10. The CDR3 bases are TGTGCCGCGAGGGGGACAGGGTATCACAATGAGCAGTTCTTC. Its protein is CAARGTGYHNEQFF.

V gene TRBV28 combines with J gene TRBJ2-1; 13 nucleotides agree with TRBD2. Germline V CDR1 and CDR2: MDHEN, SYDVKM. The V segment lost 8 bases and the J segment 7 bases; nucleotides outside the gene matches: 2. The CDR3 is 13 residues long. Here the CDR3 reads CASGTSGKNEQFF. In nucleotides, the CDR3 is TGTGCCAGCGGGACTAGCGGGAAAAATGAGCAGTTCTTC.

This clone was seen just once. CDR3 amino acids: CASSYSIDSSYEQYF. In DNA form, the CDR3 reads TGTGCCAGCAGTTACTCGATCGATTCCAGCTACGAGCAGTACTTC. The V call is TRBV6-5, the J call TRBJ2-5; unclear D gene. The J call could be wrong; TRBJ2-7 is a better fit for the DNA end. CDR1 and CDR2 from the germline V gene are MNHEY and SVGAGI. This CDR3 is 15 amino acids long.

The rearrangement uses TRBV4-1 and TRBJ2-3; 8 nucleotides align to TRBD2. This CDR3 comprises 16 residues. CDR1 is MGHRA and CDR2 is YSYEKL in the germline V gene. Trimming at V came to 0 bases and at J to 5 bases, leaving 7 bases not matched to a gene. The CDR3 loop reads CASSQERSGSLDTQYF. DNA of the CDR3: TGCGCCAGCAGCCAAGAAAGAAGCGGGAGTTTAGATACGCAGTATTTT.

With regard to this clone: Relative to the germline gene, one junction end is altered; a read error may explain this. CDR3 residues: CASRGQVGGVF. CDR3 nucleotide sequence: TGTGCCAGCAGGGGACAGGTCGGGGGGGTCTTC. This rearrangement joins TRBV2 to TRBJ2-1; the D call may be TRBD1 or TRBD2 (8 bases each). The CDR3 is 11 amino acids. CDR1 SNHLY and CDR2 FYNNEI come from the germline V gene.

This clone was detected once. The CDR3 here is CASSLAQGARDTQYF. In nucleotides, the CDR3 is TGCGCCAGCAGCTTGGCACAGGGGGCGAGAGATACGCAGTATTTT. The chain couples TRBV5-1 to TRBJ2-3; 9 bases are a match to TRBD1. Germline values: CDR1 SGHRS, CDR2 YFSETQ. The CDR3 is 15 amino acids. V was clipped by 0 bases and J by 5 bases; unmatched bases: 4.

This chain connects TRBV6-6 to TRBJ1-1, with a weak D call TRBD1 (5 bases). The germline V gene has CDR1 MNHNY and CDR2 SVGAGI (reference sequence). V lost 2 bases and J 7 bases, leaving 20 bases between the germline ends. The CDR3 runs 16 residues. CDR3 sequence (DNA): TGTGCCAGCAGTTACCCAAATACAGGACCCCTCGGTGAAGCTTTCTTT. Amino acid sequence: CASSYPNTGPLGEAFF.

The chain's CDR3 is CASSSTRGTGELFF. In DNA, the CDR3 is TGTGCCAGCAGCTCAACTAGGGGGACCGGGGAGCTGTTTTTT. The chain carries TRBV11-2 and TRBJ2-2; a possible D gene is TRBD1 (6 bases). V shed 4 bases and J shed 5 bases, with 11 bases lying between them. The germline V gene encodes CDR1 SGHAT and CDR2 FQNNGV. The CDR3 runs to 14 residues.

This chain links TRBV27 with TRBJ2-5; D is unresolved. The CDR3 runs to 14 residues. The germline gives CDR1 MNHEY, CDR2 SMNVEV (reference sequence). The ends were cut back, 4 bases at V and 3 bases at J, with 12 bases in the middle. As DNA, the CDR3 is TGTGCCAGCAGTTCGCCCAGTAGAAAAGAGACCCAGTACTTC. The encoded protein is CASSSPSRKETQYF.

The chain links TRBV19 to TRBJ2-7, with D perhaps matching TRBD2 (5 bases). V was cut by 6 bases and J by 5 bases, with 11 bases left in between. The CDR3 is 12 amino acids. Per the germline V gene, CDR1 is LNHDA and CDR2 is SQIVND (reference sequence). The CDR3 spells CASRRAGDEQYF. In nucleotides, the CDR3 is TGTGCCAGTAGACGGGCCGGGGACGAGCAGTACTTC.

This clone has just one count. The chain employs TRBV30 and TRBJ2-5, with D hard to call. The CDR3 length is 14 residues. Germline CDR1 GTSNPN, CDR2 SVGIG (reference sequence). V was clipped by 2 bases and J by 5 bases, with 15 bases between them. The CDR3, as DNA: TGTGCCTGGAGTAGGCCTAGTAATCCGGAGACCCAGTACTTC. Its translation is CAWSRPSNPETQYF.

V gene TRBV1 combines with J gene TRBJ2-5; TRBD2 is the table's D call, not checked against the DNA. TRBV1 is designated a pseudogene. This CDR3 spans 14 amino acids. The CDR3 region has the DNA TGCACCAGCAGCCGGACTAGCGGGAGAGAGACCCAGTACTTC. Translating gives CTSSRTSGRETQYF.

This clone was recorded at least ten times. J is TRBJ2-2 and V is TRBV4-1; D remains unclear. Germline V gene sequence: CDR1 MGHRA, CDR2 YSYEKL. The CDR3 sequence is 13 residues long. The ends were cut back, 2 bases at V and 6 bases at J, with 7 bases in the middle. Written as DNA, the CDR3 is TGCGCCAGCAGCCAATTACACCCCGGGGAGCTGTTTTTT. Encoded protein: CASSQLHPGELFF.